A selection of T cell receptor beta chains follows, all from one sample in a study of T cells in localized non-small cell lung cancer. The data were produced by immunoSEQ multiplex PCR, yet TCRdb's version contains in-frame clones alone and is incomplete. The data contain 25,000 or so clones, around 87% of them singletons. The sample here was PBMCs, taken before any cancer treatment. The receptor set was obtained from a man aged 35-75 years with stage II lung adenocarcinoma. Each CDR3 is given without its conserved first and last residue. Fields, in order: J gene, V gene, clone size, CDR3 protein. The size entry is marked missing in some rows and otherwise reads once, few, many or a size class.

TRBJ1-4 TRBV9 - ASSGEARGEKLF
TRBJ2-1 TRBV2 - ASSEDLLAGGSYEQF
TRBJ1-2 TRBV18 once ASSPAQGAEAYGYT
TRBJ2-5 TRBV27 - ASSRTSGGRYQETQY
TRBJ1-2 TRBV6-5 - ASSYQGVYGYT
TRBJ2-1 TRBV11-2 - ASSLGSRGDVQF
TRBJ2-5 TRBV27 - ASSPRRIETQY
TRBJ1-6 TRBV19 - ASSRDRVNSYNSPLH
TRBJ1-1 TRBV29-1 few SVVGVGTEAF
TRBJ2-1 TRBV19 - ASSPQGDEQF
TRBJ2-3 TRBV15 - ATSGPSGAYTDTQY
TRBJ2-3 TRBV28 - ASSPQTSGGQTDTQY
TRBJ2-3 TRBV7-3 once ASSLGTGGAYTQY
TRBJ2-2 TRBV5-1 - ASSLGGTGTGELF
TRBJ2-5 TRBV4-1 - ASSQEGVGETQY
TRBJ2-1 TRBV29-1 - SVEIGDTSSYNEQF
TRBJ2-3 TRBV6-1 - ASSEFRGDTQY
TRBJ2-3 TRBV15 - ATQGLAGTDTQY
TRBJ2-1 TRBV4-3 - ASSHDGGRSEQF
TRBJ2-7 TRBV28 - ASSPAPGITYEQY
TRBJ1-2 TRBV7-2 - ASSFEGTSGYGYT
TRBJ1-4 TRBV9 few ASSPGDRFNEKLF
TRBJ2-3 TRBV9 few ASSVAAGGVGTDTQY
TRBJ2-7 TRBV12-5 - ASGYPLGGNPHEQY
TRBJ1-3 TRBV6-1 - ASSEMDRGGNTIY
TRBJ1-4 TRBV4-2 - ANSQASATNEKLF
TRBJ1-2 TRBV7-2 - ASSSYSRGYT
TRBJ1-5 TRBV6-5 - ASSSTAGNQPQH
TRBJ2-7 TRBV27 - ASSLYSSYEQY
TRBJ1-2 TRBV6-6 - ASSYSSGSGCT
TRBJ2-1 TRBV7-9 - ASSLALTSGDNEQF
TRBJ2-1 TRBV5-4 once ASSLAAGQGSYNEQF
TRBJ1-4 TRBV4-2 - ASSQDPMTGRDEKLF
TRBJ2-3 TRBV6-6 - ASSYKRASTDTQY
TRBJ1-4 TRBV30 - AWTLYESEKLF
TRBJ1-3 TRBV30 - AWLGPGGNTIY
TRBJ2-1 TRBV7-3 - ASSPTLAVAYNEQF
TRBJ2-3 TRBV7-7 - ASSKITGTDTQY